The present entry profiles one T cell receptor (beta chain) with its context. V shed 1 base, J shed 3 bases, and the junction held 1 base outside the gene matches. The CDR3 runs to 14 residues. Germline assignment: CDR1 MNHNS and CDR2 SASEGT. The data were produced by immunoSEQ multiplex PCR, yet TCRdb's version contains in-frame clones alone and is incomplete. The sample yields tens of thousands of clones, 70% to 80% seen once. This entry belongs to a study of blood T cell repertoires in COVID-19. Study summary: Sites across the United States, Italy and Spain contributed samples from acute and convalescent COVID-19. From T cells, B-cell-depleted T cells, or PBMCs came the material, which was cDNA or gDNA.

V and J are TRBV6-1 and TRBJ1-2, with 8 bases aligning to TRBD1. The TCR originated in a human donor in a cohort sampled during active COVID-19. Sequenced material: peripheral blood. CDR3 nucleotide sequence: TGTGCCAGCAGTGAAGGCAGGGGGCACTATGGCTACACCTTC. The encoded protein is CASSEGRGHYGYTF.